This T cell receptor beta chain was identified in a study of technical replicates of blood from a handful of donors. Using immunoSEQ multiplex PCR, the repertoire was profiled, and TCRdb retains in-frame clones only, with some absent. The sample has some 100,000 clones, under 96% seen once. V trimming: 4 bases; J trimming: 0 bases; junction bases outside the gene matches: 8. This CDR3 has 17 residues. CDR1 MGHRA and CDR2 YSYEKL come from the germline V gene. The sequence derives from a human donor in good health. This sequence joins TRBV4-1 and TRBJ1-5; TRBD1 aligns across 8 bases. The sequencing input was T cells isolated from PBMCs. The DNA of the CDR3 is TGCGCCAGCAGCCCTCCAGGGGGCCCAGATAGCAATCAGCCCCAGCATTTT. Protein: CASSPPGGPDSNQPQHF.